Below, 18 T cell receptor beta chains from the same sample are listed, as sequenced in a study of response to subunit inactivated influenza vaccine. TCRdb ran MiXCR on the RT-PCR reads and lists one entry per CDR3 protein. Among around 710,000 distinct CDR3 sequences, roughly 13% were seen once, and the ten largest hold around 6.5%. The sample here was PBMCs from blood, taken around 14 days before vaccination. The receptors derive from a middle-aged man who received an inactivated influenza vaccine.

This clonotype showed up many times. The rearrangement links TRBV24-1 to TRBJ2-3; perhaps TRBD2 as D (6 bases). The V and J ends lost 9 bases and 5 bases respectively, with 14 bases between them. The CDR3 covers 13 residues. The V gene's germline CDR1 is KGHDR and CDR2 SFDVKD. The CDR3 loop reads CATRGTKEDTQYF. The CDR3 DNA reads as TGTGCCACCCGGGGGACCAAGGAAGATACGCAGTATTTT.

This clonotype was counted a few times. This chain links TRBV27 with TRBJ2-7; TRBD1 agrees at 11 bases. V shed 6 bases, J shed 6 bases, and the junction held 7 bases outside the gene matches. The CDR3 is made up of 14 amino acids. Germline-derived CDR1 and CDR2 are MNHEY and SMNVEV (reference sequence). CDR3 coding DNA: TGTGCCAGCAGCCCTGGGACAGGGGGTACCGAGCAGTACTTC. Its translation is CASSPGTGGTEQYF.

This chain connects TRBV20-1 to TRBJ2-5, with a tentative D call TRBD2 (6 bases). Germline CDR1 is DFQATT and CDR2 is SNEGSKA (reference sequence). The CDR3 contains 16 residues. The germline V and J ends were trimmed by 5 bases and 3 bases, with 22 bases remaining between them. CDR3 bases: TGCAGTGCTGGAGGGTGGCCAGCGGCTACAAAAGAGACCCAGTACTTC. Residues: CSAGGWPAATKETQYF.

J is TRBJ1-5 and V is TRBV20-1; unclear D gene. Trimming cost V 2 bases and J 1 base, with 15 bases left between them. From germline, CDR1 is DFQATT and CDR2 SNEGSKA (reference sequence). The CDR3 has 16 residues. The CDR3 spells CSARIPPGLSNQPQHF. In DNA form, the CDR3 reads TGCAGTGCTAGAATCCCCCCGGGCCTGAGCAATCAGCCCCAGCATTTT.

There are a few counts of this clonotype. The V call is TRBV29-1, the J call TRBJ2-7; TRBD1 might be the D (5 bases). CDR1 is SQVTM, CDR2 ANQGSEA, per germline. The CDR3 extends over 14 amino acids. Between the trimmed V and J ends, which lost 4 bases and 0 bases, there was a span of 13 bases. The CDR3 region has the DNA TGCAGCGTTGTGGCAGGGTCGGTCTCCTACGAGCAGTACTTC. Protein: CSVVAGSVSYEQYF.

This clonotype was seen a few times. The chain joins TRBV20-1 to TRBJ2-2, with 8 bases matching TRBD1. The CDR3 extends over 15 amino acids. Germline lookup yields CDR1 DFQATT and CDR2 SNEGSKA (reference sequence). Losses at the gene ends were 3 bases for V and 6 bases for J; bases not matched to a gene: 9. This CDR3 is CSARRFDRGPGELFF. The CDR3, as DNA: TGCAGTGCTAGGCGCTTCGACAGGGGCCCCGGGGAGCTGTTTTTT.

CDR3 sequence: CASSPLVQAYEQYF. The CDR3 DNA sequence: TGTGCCAGCAGCCCCCTGGTCCAAGCCTACGAGCAGTACTTC. This chain joins TRBV7-9 and TRBJ2-7; the D is unclear. CDR1 SEHNR and CDR2 FQNEAQ come from the germline V gene (reference sequence). This CDR3 is 14 amino acids long. V was clipped by 5 bases and J by 2 bases, with 13 bases between them. Full variable domain (rest looked up from reference TRBV7-9 and TRBJ2-7): DTGVSQNPRHKITKRGQNVTFRCDPISEHNRLYWYRQTLGQGPEFLTYFQNEAQLEKSRLLSDRFSAERPKGSFSTLEIQRTEQGDSAMYLCASSPLVQAYEQYFGPGTRLTVT.

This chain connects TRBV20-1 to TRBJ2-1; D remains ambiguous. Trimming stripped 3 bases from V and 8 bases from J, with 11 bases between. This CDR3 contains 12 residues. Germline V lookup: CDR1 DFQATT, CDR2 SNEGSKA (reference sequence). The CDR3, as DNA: TGCAGTGCTAGCCCTCGACTCGATGAGCAGTTCTTC. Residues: CSASPRLDEQFF.

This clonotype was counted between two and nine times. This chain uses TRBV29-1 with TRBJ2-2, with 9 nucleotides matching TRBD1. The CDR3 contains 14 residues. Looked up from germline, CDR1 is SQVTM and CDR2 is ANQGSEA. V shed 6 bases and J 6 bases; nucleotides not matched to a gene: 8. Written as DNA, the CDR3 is TGCAGCGTGACCGGGACAGGGACCGCCGGGGAGCTGTTTTTT. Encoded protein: CSVTGTGTAGELFF.

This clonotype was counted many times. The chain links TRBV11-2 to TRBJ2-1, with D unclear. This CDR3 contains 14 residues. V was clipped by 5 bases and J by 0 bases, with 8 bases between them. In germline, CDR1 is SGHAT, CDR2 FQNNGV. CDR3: CASSPASSYNEQFF. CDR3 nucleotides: TGTGCCAGCAGCCCCGCCTCCTCCTACAATGAGCAGTTCTTC.

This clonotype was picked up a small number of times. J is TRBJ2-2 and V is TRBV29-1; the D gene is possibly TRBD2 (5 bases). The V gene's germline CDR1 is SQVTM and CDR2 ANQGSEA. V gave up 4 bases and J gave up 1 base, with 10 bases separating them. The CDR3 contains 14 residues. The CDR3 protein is CSVVVGENTGELFF. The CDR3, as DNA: TGCAGCGTTGTGGTGGGAGAGAACACCGGGGAGCTGTTTTTT.

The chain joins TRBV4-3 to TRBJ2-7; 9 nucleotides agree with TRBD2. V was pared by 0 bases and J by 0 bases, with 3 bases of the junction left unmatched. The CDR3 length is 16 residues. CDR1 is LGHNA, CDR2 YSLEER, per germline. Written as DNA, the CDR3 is TGCGCCAGCAGCCAAGAGACGGGACTAGCCTCCTACGAGCAGTACTTC. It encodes CASSQETGLASYEQYF.

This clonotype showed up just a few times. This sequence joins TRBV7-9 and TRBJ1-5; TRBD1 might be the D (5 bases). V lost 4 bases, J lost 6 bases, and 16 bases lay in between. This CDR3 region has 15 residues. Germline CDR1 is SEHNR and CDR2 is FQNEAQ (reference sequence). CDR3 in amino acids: CASSYGQGDFQPQHF. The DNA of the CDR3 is TGTGCCAGCAGCTATGGCCAGGGTGACTTTCAGCCCCAGCATTTT.

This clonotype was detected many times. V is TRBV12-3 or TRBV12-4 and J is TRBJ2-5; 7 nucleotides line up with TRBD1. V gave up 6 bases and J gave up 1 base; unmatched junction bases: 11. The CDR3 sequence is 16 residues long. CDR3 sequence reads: CASSLLDRSIQETQYF. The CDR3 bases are TGTGCCAGCAGCCTCCTGGACAGGAGCATCCAAGAGACCCAGTACTTC.

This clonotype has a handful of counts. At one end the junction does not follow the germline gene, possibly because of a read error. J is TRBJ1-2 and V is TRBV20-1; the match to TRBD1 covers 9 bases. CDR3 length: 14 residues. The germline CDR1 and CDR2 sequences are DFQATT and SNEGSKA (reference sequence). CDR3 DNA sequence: TGCAGTGCCACAGACCAGATTGGGACAGGGAGGGAGAATTTC. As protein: CSATDQIGTGRENF.

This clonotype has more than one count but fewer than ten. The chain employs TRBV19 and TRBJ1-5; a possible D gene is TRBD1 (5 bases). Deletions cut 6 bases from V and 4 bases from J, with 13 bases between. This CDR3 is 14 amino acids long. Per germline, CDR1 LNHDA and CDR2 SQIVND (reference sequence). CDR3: CASSSTVGNQPQHF. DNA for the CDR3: TGTGCCAGTAGCTCGACAGTAGGGAATCAGCCCCAGCATTTT.

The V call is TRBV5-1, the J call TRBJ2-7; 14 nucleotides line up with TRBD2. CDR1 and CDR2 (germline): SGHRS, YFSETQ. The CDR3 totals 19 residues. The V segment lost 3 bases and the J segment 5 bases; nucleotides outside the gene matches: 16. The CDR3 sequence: CASSSQPSGLAGGLHEQYF. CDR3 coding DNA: TGCGCCAGCAGCTCTCAACCTTCAGGACTAGCGGGGGGCCTCCACGAGCAGTACTTC.

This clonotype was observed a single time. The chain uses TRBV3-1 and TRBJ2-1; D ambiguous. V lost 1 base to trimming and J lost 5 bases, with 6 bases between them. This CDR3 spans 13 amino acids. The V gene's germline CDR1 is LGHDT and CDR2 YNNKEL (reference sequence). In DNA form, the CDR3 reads TGTGCCAGCAGCCAAGGGCGCAACAATGAGCAGTTCTTC. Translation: CASSQGRNNEQFF.